A selection of T cell receptor beta chains follows, all from one sample in a study of T cell repertoires in cytomegalovirus infection. Which antigens these TCRs recognize remains unknown. From the reads, TCRdb called clonotypes with MiXCR, one entry per CDR3 protein. This table holds 800,000 to 950,000 distinct CDR3 sequences, around a third found once. The specimen comprised cultured CD8+ T cells from PBMCs, sampled from culture after CMV antigen stimulation. The receptors here all came from a human donor in good health (CMV status not recorded). Some clones in this sample may be carry-over from other donors' samples. The CDR3 runs from the conserved cysteine through the conserved F or W. D genes are given only for firm matches. Clone sizes are given selectively: once, few, many, or a class where the clone is expanded.

d_gene,j_gene,abundance,len,v_gene,CDR3nt,CDR3aa
NA,TRBJ2-2,NA,13,TRBV6-1,TGTGCCAGCAGTGATGACACCACCGGGGAGCTGGTTTTT,CASSDDTTGELVF
NA,TRBJ2-5,NA,15,TRBV6-1,TGTGCCAGCAGTCGCATGGCGGGGATAGGGGAGACCCAGTACTTC,CASSRMAGIGETQYF
TRBD2,TRBJ2-5,few,14,TRBV12-3/TRBV12-4,TGTGCCAGCGGATTGTGGTTGGGGGGGGAGACCCAGTACTTC,CASGLWLGGETQYF
NA,TRBJ2-3,few,15,TRBV4-1,TGCGCCAGCAGCCAAGATAAGCATCAGCTCCTTTACCAGTATTTT,CASSQDKHQLLYQYF
NA,TRBJ1-4,NA,11,TRBV10-3,TGTGCCATCAGGGACGAGGAAAAACTGTTTTTT,CAIRDEEKLFF
TRBD1,TRBJ2-1,NA,16,TRBV7-9,TGTGCCAGCAGCCCCCGACAGGGACGCACCTACAATGAGCAGTTCTTC,CASSPRQGRTYNEQFF
NA,TRBJ2-7,NA,15,TRBV4-3,TGCGCCAGCAGCCCGGAGGGTCTGTCCGCCTACGAGCAGTACTTC,CASSPEGLSAYEQYF
NA,TRBJ2-7,few,16,TRBV5-4,TGTGCCAGCAGCTATGTCGTAGCAGGGACAACTAGCGAGCAGTACTTC,CASSYVVAGTTSEQYF
NA,TRBJ2-3,few,16,TRBV24-1,TGTGCCACCAGTGATTTGTCAGGGCCCCACCCAGATACGCAGTATTTT,CATSDLSGPHPDTQYF
TRBD2,TRBJ2-1,NA,18,TRBV29-1,TGCAGCGTTGAAGGGCTAGCGGGGGATCTGGGCTCCTACAATGAGCAGTTCTTC,CSVEGLAGDLGSYNEQFF
TRBD2,TRBJ2-3,few,17,TRBV12-3/TRBV12-4,TGTGCCAGCAGCCCCTTAGCGGGGGGGCCTCTGGGAGATACGCAGTATTTT,CASSPLAGGPLGDTQYF
NA,TRBJ1-1,NA,9,TRBV6-6,TGTGCCAGCAGTTACCCAGCTTTCTTT,CASSYPAFF
TRBD2,TRBJ2-1,few,15,TRBV4-1,TGCGCCAGCAGCCAAGTTGGGGGACTATTACGTGAGCAGTTCTTC,CASSQVGGLLREQFF
NA,TRBJ2-1,NA,16,TRBV6-2/TRBV6-3,TGTGCCAGCAGTTACTTGGGTCGGTCGCCGGACAATGAGCAGTTCTTC,CASSYLGRSPDNEQFF
TRBD1,TRBJ2-7,few,16,TRBV6-6,TGTGCCAGCAGCTCCTTGGGACAGGGACTCTTCTACGAGCAGTACTTC,CASSSLGQGLFYEQYF
NA,TRBJ2-1,few,14,TRBV7-9,TGTGCCAGCAGTCCCAGACCCTTAGGCGATGAGCAGTTCTTC,CASSPRPLGDEQFF
NA,TRBJ1-4,once,16,TRBV6-1,TGTGCCAGCAGTGAAGGAATCAGGGAGACTAATGAAAAACTGTTTTTT,CASSEGIRETNEKLFF
TRBD1,TRBJ1-1,many,15,TRBV7-9,TGTGCCAGCAGCTTAGCCACAGGGGTGAACACTGAAGCTTTCTTT,CASSLATGVNTEAFF
NA,TRBJ2-3,NA,15,TRBV7-6,TGTGCCAGCAGCTTGCAGGGGTCTCTAACAGATACGCAGTATTTT,CASSLQGSLTDTQYF
TRBD2,TRBJ2-5,few,16,TRBV19,TGTGCCAGTAGTCTCCGATGGACTAGTGGGAGAGAGACCCAGTACTTC,CASSLRWTSGRETQYF
NA,TRBJ1-1,NA,13,TRBV5-4,TGTGCCAGCAGCCCGGGGGACTACCATGAAGCTTTCTTT,CASSPGDYHEAFF
NA,TRBJ1-2,many,18,TRBV7-2,TGTGCCAGCAGCTTAGCCAGCACCGGGGTAGGGGAAGACTATGGCTACACCTTC,CASSLASTGVGEDYGYTF
NA,TRBJ2-1,NA,17,TRBV7-6,TGTGCCAGCAGCTTACGAAGTGGGGGGCGGCGGAGCAATGAGCAGTTCTTC,CASSLRSGGRRSNEQFF
NA,TRBJ1-5,NA,16,TRBV27,TGTGCCAGCAGTCCCTCGTGGGGGGAGAGCAATCAGCCCCAGCATTTT,CASSPSWGESNQPQHF
NA,TRBJ1-4,few,13,TRBV2,TGTGCCACCACAGAATCAACTAATGAAAAACTGTTTTTT,CATTESTNEKLFF
NA,TRBJ2-3,NA,16,TRBV4-1,TGCGCCAGCAGCCAAGTCCACAGGGATGGCACAGATACGCAGTATTTT,CASSQVHRDGTDTQYF
NA,TRBJ1-6,few,14,TRBV13,TGTGCCAGCAGCTTAGCGGTGGGGAATTCACCCCTCCACTTT,CASSLAVGNSPLHF
TRBD1,TRBJ2-7,NA,13,TRBV19,TGTGCCAGTAGTATAGGGACAGGATACGAGCAGTACTTC,CASSIGTGYEQYF
NA,TRBJ2-5,NA,15,TRBV24-1,TGTGCCACTGGGCGGGGGCCGCGGGATCGAGAGACCCAGTACTTC,CATGRGPRDRETQYF
TRBD2,TRBJ2-1,NA,17,TRBV6-1,TGTGCCAGCACACCTGCCCCGTTGGACGGGGGGAAAAACTGGCAGTTCTTC,CASTPAPLDGGKNWQFF
TRBD2,TRBJ2-5,once,15,TRBV12-3/TRBV12-4,TGTGCCAGCAGGTCCAGACTAGCGGGTTTAGAGACCCAGTACTTC,CASRSRLAGLETQYF
TRBD1,TRBJ1-1,many,16,TRBV7-6,TGTGCCAGCACCTGGGCTGGGTGGGACAGGGCAGCTGAAGCTTTCTTT,CASTWAGWDRAAEAFF
NA,TRBJ2-6,many,15,TRBV15,TGTGCCACCAGCGGTCAAAGCTCTGGGGCCAACGTCCTGACTTTC,CATSGQSSGANVLTF
TRBD2,TRBJ2-1,many,15,TRBV7-2,TGTGCCAGCAGCTTAATGGCGGGGGGGCTTAATGAGCAGTTCTTC,CASSLMAGGLNEQFF
NA,TRBJ2-2,few,14,TRBV6-1,TGTGCCAGCAGTGGCAGGGGTGGCACCGGGGAGCTGTTTTTT,CASSGRGGTGELFF
NA,TRBJ1-1,once,15,TRBV9,TGTGCCAGCAGCGCAGTACGGACAGAGAACACTGAAGCTTTCTTT,CASSAVRTENTEAFF
NA,TRBJ2-3,few,15,TRBV27,TGTGCCAGCAGTGTAACAGGGTCTAGCACAGATACGCAGTATTTT,CASSVTGSSTDTQYF
NA,TRBJ1-2,NA,15,TRBV7-2,TGTGCCAGCAGCCCCCTTGATGGGGGAACTTATGGCTACACCTTC,CASSPLDGGTYGYTF
NA,TRBJ1-2,NA,13,TRBV7-6,TGTGCCAGCAGCTTAGGGTCGGAGGCTGGCTACACCTTC,CASSLGSEAGYTF
NA,TRBJ1-2,NA,13,TRBV12-3/TRBV12-4,TGTGCCAGCAGTTTCTCCAGGGTGGATGGCTACACCTTC,CASSFSRVDGYTF
TRBD1,TRBJ2-7,many,15,TRBV7-2,TGTGCCAGCAGCTTAGGGACAGGGATAGACTACGAGCAGTACTTC,CASSLGTGIDYEQYF
NA,TRBJ2-6,NA,17,TRBV19,TGTGCCAGTAGTATAGAAAGACGGGTCTCTGGGGCCAACGTCCTGACTTTC,CASSIERRVSGANVLTF
NA,TRBJ1-5,few,17,TRBV6-1,TGTGCCAGCATCGGCCAACGACACGACAGGTACAATCAGCCCCAGCATTTT,CASIGQRHDRYNQPQHF
TRBD2,TRBJ2-3,few,15,TRBV10-3,TGTGCCATCAGGGGAGGGGCTCCTAGCACAGATACGCAGTATTTT,CAIRGGAPSTDTQYF
NA,TRBJ1-2,NA,15,TRBV7-9,TGTGCCAGCAGCTCTACGGGGGGGGTATACTATGGCTACACCTTC,CASSSTGGVYYGYTF